This T cell receptor beta chain was found in a study of regulatory T cells in long-lasting Graves disease (dated by TCRdb to the early 2020s). General notes on the study: Newly diagnosed Graves' disease patients had taken antithyroid drugs for less than 3 months. Persistent Graves' disease patients were compared with newly diagnosed Graves' disease patients by peripheral blood TCR sequencing and RNA sequencing. The study was registered as a clinical trial and conducted in China. A total of about 33 samples were covered by TCR sequencing, comprising approximately 13 persistent and roughly 20 newly diagnosed Graves' disease patients. Findings and caveats that apply to the study as a whole: Persistent disease showed preferential use of TRBV28, TRBJ1-2 and TRBJ2-5, whereas newly diagnosed disease favored TRBV20-1 and TRBJ2-1. Because the primary lesion, thyroid tissue, could not be accessed, the study looked at peripheral blood alone. Only the TCR beta chain was sequenced and analyzed. The authors acknowledged the small sample size as a limitation that may reduce accuracy. Compared with newly diagnosed patients, patients with persistent Graves' disease had lower TCR Shannon entropy and fewer highly expanded clones, which suggests clonal expansion. A larger number of public clonotypes was shared among persistent patients (around 3,000) than among newly diagnosed patients (around 970).

CDR1 DFQATT and CDR2 SNEGSKA are derived from the germline V gene (reference sequence). Measured from the cysteine to the phenylalanine, the CDR3 is 18 residues long. The sequence is cut down to CDR3 DNA, 54 bases in frame from base 1. Trimming accounts for 0 bases at V and 0 bases at J, while the number of junction bases matched to no gene is 11. The time point label of this sample denotes: newly diagnosed GD, antithyroid drugs for less than 3 months. For both TCR sequencing and RNA sequencing, RNA was extracted from PBMCs in TRIzol. The diagnosis of Graves' disease followed American Thyroid Association guidelines. Patients were recruited from an endocrinology department in Xi'an, China. From each patient, about 9.7 milliliters of peripheral blood was collected into an EDTA anticoagulant tube. PBMCs were isolated by Ficoll Paque Plus density gradient separation without further T cell sorting. RNA quality was checked with an Agilent 2100 Bioanalyzer and agarose gel, and concentration with a NanoDrop 2000.

With regard to this clonotype: Its antigen specificity is not known. Base qualities are not at hand, and no much larger clone is one base apart.

Libraries were prepared through multiplex PCR. Sequenced using an Illumina HiSeq 4000. iRepertoire HTBI primers and Arm-PCR amplification of CDR3 regions were used to construct TCR beta libraries. PCR products were gel purified before sequencing. As for the authors' bioinformatics: Gene usage analysis of CDR3 amino acid clonotypes relied on the approximately 62 TRBV and around 14 TRBJ segments identified across samples. COPE and FqMerger were used to merge filtered high-quality paired reads into contigs. BLAST was used to align contigs to IMGT TRBV, TRBD and TRBJ reference genes, with CDR3 defined following IMGT. Highly expanded clones were defined as clonotypes with a frequency above 0.1%. Repertoire diversity was measured by Shannon entropy, and V-J evenness by the Gini coefficient. A clonotype was considered public if more than one individual shared it. TCRdb reprocessing: public reads trimmed at Q25 with fastp, clones called with MiXCR, in-frame beta chains kept. Merged by CDR3 protein, the rows form single entries marked with the most common genes and DNA. These V and J calls rely on TCRdb rather than the paper's analysis. A total of fewer than 550,000 distinct CDR3 sequences appear in this sample, about a sixth of them only once. Clones ranked in the top ten supply roughly 23% of the sample.

These data also featured in a second study, about T cells in Graves' hyperthyroidism and ophthalmopathy. The second source states: Stable Graves' hyperthyroidism was defined as the absence of progression to ophthalmopathy over 18 months of follow-up. Hyperthyroidism patients were newly diagnosed, with disease duration under 2 months, and aged 18 to 65 years. Patients with uncontrolled infections, other autoimmune diseases, pregnancy or lactation were excluded. Clinical symptoms, serum thyroxine and TRAb, thyroid ultrasound, and orbital computed tomography formed the basis for the diagnoses. A first-round RT-PCR of the TCR CDR3 used the HTBI primer set with the Qiagen OneStep RT-PCR kit. Blood samples also contained most of the expanded thyroid clonotypes (frequency above 0.001), which suggests that blood repertoires may reflect thyroid immune responses. A model built on a 13 V-J signature distinguished ophthalmopathy from stable hyperthyroidism, reaching about 88% sensitivity and 81.08% specificity in cross-validation and 80%/75% in testing. In validation, the model predicted progression to ophthalmopathy a median of about 6.8 months before onset, with approximately 71% sensitivity and roughly 73% specificity. To identify distinguishing TCR V-J signatures, a discovery cohort of some 99 patients was used, comprising 40 to 45 with Graves' ophthalmopathy and roughly 60 with stable Graves' hyperthyroidism. An independent validation cohort of fewer than 20 hyperthyroidism patients and 15 or so patients who later progressed to ophthalmopathy tested prospective prediction of ophthalmopathy. For training and testing, the 100 or so patients in the discovery cohort were randomly divided in a 7:3 ratio. Thyroid tissue and blood T-cell repertoires from about six Graves' hyperthyroidism patients were also compared in the study. After blood sampling, hyperthyroidism patients were treated with methimazole at a starting dose of 30 mg daily, and ophthalmopathy patients were treated with high-dose intravenous methylprednisolone. Libraries were constructed in a second round of multiplex PCR, after which size selection and purification were performed. Libraries were sequenced paired-end with 100 bp reads on an Illumina HiSeq2000. SOAPnuke was used to process the raw data, with reads discarded if the reads contained adapters or uncalled bases, had a mean Phred below 15, or lacked an exact constant-primer or identifier match. High-quality paired reads were merged using COPE v1.2.5, and each unique nucleotide sequence was defined as a clonotype. MiTCR v1.1 was used to align the clonotypes against IMGT TRBV, TRBD and TRBJ reference segments. Only V-J combinations with frequency above 0.0001, covering about 99% of repertoires, were analysed. A TCS score was defined as the ratio between F50 (clonal expansion) and ExV (chaos), using BLOSUM62-based TCRdist between CDR3 peptides within each V-J. Welch's t-statistics and random forest reduced around 510 V-J features to 13, which were used in a naive Bayes classifier (R e1071). Sample size was not statistically predetermined, and blinding of investigators to group allocation was not performed. The paper reports TCR Vbeta CDR3 sequencing of about 140 peripheral blood samples: 43 ophthalmopathy, 75 to 80 hyperthyroidism and around 17 progressor patients.

The sequences come from peripheral blood mononuclear cells (PBMCs), collected at new diagnosis, from a patient treated with antithyroid drugs. This TCR came from a woman in her late teens or twenties with Graves disease. Donor details come from another sample of the same person, matched by shared clones. This chain is built from TRBV20-1 and TRBJ2-1; 7 of the junction bases match TRBD1. The DNA sequence is given as TGCAGTGCTAGAGATAGGGGCCAAGGGGGCAGCTCCTACAATGAGCAGTTCTTC. Its protein product is CSARDRGQGGSSYNEQFF.